The present T cell receptor beta chain was sequenced within a study of T-cell reconstitution after alpha-beta-depleted transplantation in children. A remark on this clonotype: Antigen unknown.

Unique molecular identifiers were built into the TCRbeta library. One entry per CDR3 protein results from TCRdb running MiXCR on the PCR reads. The table includes approximately 130,000 distinct CDR3 sequences, about a tenth detected once. The germline CDR1 and CDR2 sequences are MDHEN and SYDVKM. The junction had 14 bases not matched to a gene; V was cut back by 7 bases and J by 5 bases. This CDR3 is built from 17 residues. Study conclusions and caveats: Reportedly, alpha-beta T cells present about two months post-transplant originated from several hundred expanded clones of graft origin. Surviving recipient T cells and thymic progenitors accounted for the high day-60 TCRbeta diversity observed in some patients.

The receptor comes from a girl less than two years old who had a stem cell transplant for combined immunodeficiency, so the T cells may come from the graft donor. V usage is TRBV28 and J usage is TRBJ2-2; 9 bases are shared with TRBD2. Sequenced material: PBMCs, mostly from graft donor cells, taken 180 days after TCRalphabeta/CD19-depleted stem cell transplant. CDR3 region: CASTVSAGTSHTGELFF. The CDR3 DNA is TGTGCCAGCACAGTTTCGGCCGGGACTAGCCATACCGGGGAGCTGTTTTTT.